Reported below is one T cell receptor beta chain. TCRdb analysed the RT-PCR reads with MiXCR anew, one entry per CDR3 protein. The sample carries roughly 960,000 distinct CDR3 sequences, approximately 18% recorded once. The sample originates from a study of patients and donors after allogeneic stem cell transplantation. Germline V gives CDR1 SQVTM, CDR2 ANQGSEA. This CDR3 is built from 15 residues. V was clipped by 2 bases and J by 2 bases; unmatched bases: 8. This sequence joins TRBV29-1 and TRBJ2-7; the match to TRBD1 covers 8 bases. This sequence was found in a human donor who was either an allogeneic HSCT recipient or a stem cell or donor lymphocyte infusion donor (not recorded which). It is not recorded whose cells these are; they may come from a transplant donor. Sequenced input: blood, either unsorted or a sorted T cell fraction (not recorded which). CDR3 residues: CSVELGWDRTYEQYF. In DNA form, the CDR3 reads TGCAGCGTTGAATTGGGGTGGGACAGGACCTACGAGCAGTACTTC.